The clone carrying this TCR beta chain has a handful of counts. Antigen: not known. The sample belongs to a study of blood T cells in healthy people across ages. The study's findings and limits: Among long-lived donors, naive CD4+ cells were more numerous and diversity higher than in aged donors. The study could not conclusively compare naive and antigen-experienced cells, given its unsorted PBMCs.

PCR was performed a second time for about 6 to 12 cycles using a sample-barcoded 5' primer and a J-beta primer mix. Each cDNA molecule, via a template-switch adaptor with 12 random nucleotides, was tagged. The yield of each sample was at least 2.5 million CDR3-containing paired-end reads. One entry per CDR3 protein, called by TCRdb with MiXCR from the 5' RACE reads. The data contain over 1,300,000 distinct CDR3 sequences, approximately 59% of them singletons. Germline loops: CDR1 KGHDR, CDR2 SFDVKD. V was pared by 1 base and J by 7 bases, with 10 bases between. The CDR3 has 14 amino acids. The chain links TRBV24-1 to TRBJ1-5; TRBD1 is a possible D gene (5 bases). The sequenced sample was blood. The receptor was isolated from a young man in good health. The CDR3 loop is CATSDLGERQPQHF. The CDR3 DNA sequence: TGTGCCACCAGTGATTTAGGGGAGAGGCAGCCCCAGCATTTT.